This paragraph covers one T cell receptor beta chain sequence. The data were obtained in a study of T cell changes during pregnancy in multiple sclerosis. The table came from immunoSEQ multiplex PCR; TCRdb's copy has only in-frame clones and leaves some out. The table shows tens of thousands of clones, with 89% occurring only once. The germline V and J ends were trimmed by 4 bases and 9 bases, with 15 bases remaining between them. Germline V lookup: CDR1 SEHNR, CDR2 FQNEAQ (reference sequence). The CDR3 sequence is 14 residues long. The V call is TRBV7-9, the J call TRBJ2-2, with TRBD2 as a possible D gene (5 bases). The sequence derives from a female donor with multiple sclerosis, enrolled in a pregnancy study. This material consisted of CD8+ T cells from peripheral blood mononuclear cells, taken after pregnancy. CDR3 in amino acids: CASSSLRGHRELFF. DNA of the CDR3: TGTGCCAGCAGCTCTCTCCGGGGTCACCGGGAGCTGTTTTTT.